This TCR beta chain was identified in a study of identical twins. Broader study findings: The conclusions drew on cross-sectional statistical analysis instead of tracking the same donors. Excess sharing between twins was weaker in beta out-of-frame sequences. Partial confounding of zero-insertion analyses by invariant MAIT and iNKT cells was possible.

As concerns this clonotype: Its specificity is unknown.

TCRdb itself ran the 5' RACE reads through MiXCR, one entry per CDR3 protein. Of around 530,000 distinct CDR3 sequences detected, approximately 14% appear once; the ten largest clones hold 0.44%. V lost 3 bases, J lost 1 base, and 3 bases stayed unmatched. This CDR3 spans 15 amino acids. CDR1 MDHEN and CDR2 SYDVKM come from the germline V gene. The sample was also linked to a second study, of yellow fever vaccine responses in identical twins. That source adds: It has been reported that, in twins, the vaccine T cell response seemed partly convergent and partly personalized.

The chain recombines TRBV28 with TRBJ2-3; 8 bases line up with TRBD1. The sequenced sample was CD4+ T cells sorted from blood. The source of this sequence is a woman aged 18-29 years in good health. For the CDR3, the DNA is TGTGCCAGCAGTTTTGTGGGACAGGGCACAGATACGCAGTATTTT. Its translation is CASSFVGQGTDTQYF.